This TCR beta chain was identified during a study of shared clonotypes between healthy human individuals. Study results and limitations: With few donors, the genetic and exposure-history diversity represented was limited. Some naive CD4 clonotypes, roughly 5%, turned up in common across a handful of donors.

This clone was seen a handful of times. Its antigen is as yet unknown. The germline V and J ends were trimmed by 4 bases and 7 bases, with 11 bases remaining between them. The CDR3 loop spans 12 amino acids. Germline V gene lookup returns CDR1 LGHNA and CDR2 YNFKEQ. Terminally differentiated effector memory CD45RA+ cells were left out of the naive CD8 fraction, which was CD45RO-negative and positively selected for CCR7. Original processing notes: Quality scores were absent from the junction-only immunoSEQ sequences, so filtering differed. The data were produced by immunoSEQ multiplex PCR, yet TCRdb's version contains in-frame clones alone and is incomplete. V, J and clone size are taken as reported in that table, and D and trimming were inferred from the DNA itself. The data hold hundreds of thousands of clones, with 90% to 95% observed a single time.

This receptor was obtained from a man between 25 and 39 years old in good health. Sample: naive CD8+ T cells sorted from blood. The chain recombines TRBV4-2 with TRBJ2-7; weak D call: TRBD2 (5 bases). The CDR3 loop is CASSPPSGEQYF. In DNA, the CDR3 is TGTGCCAGCAGCCCGCCTTCGGGGGAGCAGTACTTC.